Included here is one TCR beta chain sequence, with context. Trimming removed 8 bases at V and 7 bases at J, with 15 bases between. The CDR3 is 13 residues long. Germline V gives CDR1 GTSNPN, CDR2 SVGIG (reference sequence). Study processing details: Estimation of nucleated cell counts relied on the amplification of reference gene primers. Profiling relied on immunoSEQ multiplex PCR, and the TCRdb table lists in-frame clones only, not all of them. V and J calls and clone size come straight from that table; D and trimming were deduced from the DNA. The repertoire holds about 210,000 clones, with roughly 79% as singletons. These data originate in a study of blood T cell repertoires in COVID-19. Study-wide context: Samples representing acute and convalescent COVID-19 were sourced from the United States, Italy and Spain. Sources were T cells, B-cell-depleted T cells, or PBMCs; the material itself was cDNA or gDNA.

The sample consisted of PBMCs or T cells enriched from blood (not recorded which). This receptor was identified in a woman between 50 and 59 years old with acute COVID-19. The chain recombines TRBV30 with TRBJ1-6; possible D gene TRBD1, 6 bases. In nucleotides, the CDR3 is TGTGCCCAACAACAGGGACACAATTCACCCCTCCACTTT. Translation: CAQQQGHNSPLHF. Together with reference TRBV30 and TRBJ1-6, the CDR3 gives the full variable domain: SQTIHQWPATLVQPVGSPLSLECTVEGTSNPNLYWYRQAAGRGLQLLFYSVGIGQISSEVPQNLSASRPQDRQFILSSKKLLLSDSGFYLCAQQQGHNSPLHFGNGTRLTVT.